This is a list of T cell receptor beta chains from one sample in a study of shared clonotypes between healthy human individuals. Method: immunoSEQ multiplex PCR; TCRdb's copy keeps in-frame clones and lacks some. Of 2 million to 3 million clones listed, under 95% were seen once; the top ten hold 0.36%. The sequenced sample consisted of naive CD4+ T cells from PBMCs. These receptors originate from a man between 18 and 29 years old in good health. Some clones in this sample may be carry-over from other donors' samples. The CDR3 runs from the conserved cysteine through the conserved F or W. The order of the fields is clone size, J gene, D gene, V gene, CDR3 DNA, CDR3 protein. The D gene is left open where the match is weak. Rows may omit the clone size; those that give it use once, few, many or a size class.

- TRBJ2-5 TRBD2 TRBV6-5 TGTGCCAGCAGGGGAGGGGAGACCCAGTACTTC CASRGGETQYF
- TRBJ2-3 - TRBV5-1 TGCGCCAGCAGCTCTCGGAGTGGGGATACGCAGTATTTT CASSSRSGDTQYF
- TRBJ1-2 - TRBV14 TGTGCCAGCAGCGTCGACAGATTCTATGGCTACACCTTC CASSVDRFYGYTF
- TRBJ2-1 - TRBV14 TGTGCCAGCAGAATGATAGGGTTGTCGGGTGAGCAGTTCTTC CASRMIGLSGEQFF
- TRBJ1-1 - TRBV15 TGTGCCACCAGCAGGGGTCTACAGCGGGAAAACACTGAAGCTTTCTTT CATSRGLQRENTEAFF
- TRBJ2-7 TRBD2 TRBV4-1 TGCGCCAGCAGCCTAACTAGCGGGACCTCCTACGAGCAGTACTTC CASSLTSGTSYEQYF
- TRBJ2-7 - TRBV7-3 TGTGCCAGCAGCTTCTCCAACTTCCTACATCCCCTCCGGGACGAGCAGTACTTC CASSFSNFLHPLRDEQYF
- TRBJ2-7 - TRBV27 TGTGCCAGCAGTCCCGAGGTGGCCGTGCACTACGAGCAGTACTTC CASSPEVAVHYEQYF
- TRBJ2-1 TRBD2 TRBV28 TGTGCCAGCACCTCGGGGGGGGCTGTCCATGAGCAGTTCTTC CASTSGGAVHEQFF
once TRBJ1-5 - TRBV18 TGTGCCAGCTCACCTCCAGGGACGGGCAATCAGCCCCAGCATTTT CASSPPGTGNQPQHF
- TRBJ2-2 - TRBV6-1 TGTGCTTATGAGCGCCAAGTCAACACCGGGGAGCTGTTTTTT CAYERQVNTGELFF
- TRBJ1-6 - TRBV25-1 TGTGCCAGCAGTAGGAGAGGGGACTCACCCCTCCACTTT CASSRRGDSPLHF
- TRBJ1-2 - TRBV6-5 TGTGCCAGCAGCCAACGGGGGAACTATGGCTACACCTTC CASSQRGNYGYTF
- TRBJ2-1 - TRBV28 TGTGCCAGCAGTTCCTATTCCTTTAGCTCCTACAATGAGCAGTTCTTC CASSSYSFSSYNEQFF
- TRBJ1-2 - TRBV7-2 TGTGCCAGCAGCTTTATTGCCGGGACCAACTATGGCTACACCTTC CASSFIAGTNYGYTF
- TRBJ1-2 - TRBV7-2 TGTGCCAGCAGTCGAACGGGACAAATCTATGGCTACACCTTC CASSRTGQIYGYTF
- TRBJ2-7 TRBD1 TRBV19 TGTGCCAGTAGTATGGGGGACAGGGGCCACGAGCAGTACTTC CASSMGDRGHEQYF
- TRBJ2-3 - TRBV5-1 TGCGCCAGCAGCTTGCTGGACTATAGCACAGATACGCAGTATTTT CASSLLDYSTDTQYF
- TRBJ2-3 - TRBV4-2 TGTGCCAGCAGCCCTCGGCTAGCAGAAAACACAGATACGCAGTATTTT CASSPRLAENTDTQYF
- TRBJ2-7 - TRBV7-9 TGTGCCAGCAGCCTGGGGCAGGTCACCTACGAGCAGTACTTC CASSLGQVTYEQYF
- TRBJ2-3 - TRBV6-6 TGTGCCAGCAGTTACGAGGGGCAGAGGAGAGATACGCAGTATTTT CASSYEGQRRDTQYF
once TRBJ1-2 - TRBV7-9 TGTGCCAGCAGCACCCGGGAGTCGGGGGGCTACACCTTC CASSTRESGGYTF
- TRBJ2-2 TRBD1 TRBV5-4 TGTGCCAGCAGCACCCGGGACAGCAGAAACACCGGGGAGCTGTTTTTT CASSTRDSRNTGELFF
- TRBJ1-1 TRBD1 TRBV10-3 TGTGCCATCAGCCCGGGACAGGGGAACGCTGAAGCTTTCTTT CAISPGQGNAEAFF
- TRBJ1-2 - TRBV7-2 TGTGCCAGCAGCTTAGCAGGGACGGCTCGGGAGGCGAACACCTTC CASSLAGTAREANTF
- TRBJ1-4 - TRBV27 TGTGCCAGCAGTGTCGACCCGGTGGCTAATGAAAAACTGTTTTTT CASSVDPVANEKLFF
once TRBJ2-3 - TRBV18 TGTGCCAGCTCCCCATTTCCCCGACTCAACACAGATACGCAGTATTTT CASSPFPRLNTDTQYF
once TRBJ1-1 - TRBV5-4 TGTGCCAGCAGCTCGACCACAGTGAACACTGAAGCTTTCTTT CASSSTTVNTEAFF
once TRBJ2-5 TRBD1 TRBV7-2 TGTGCCAGCAGCTTGGCGGACAGGCGGGAGACCCAGTACTTC CASSLADRRETQYF
- TRBJ1-1 TRBD1 TRBV2 TGTGCCAGCAGTGGATACAGGGGGAACACTGAAGCTTTCTTT CASSGYRGNTEAFF
- TRBJ2-3 TRBD2 TRBV6-6 TGTGCCAGCAGACCCCCGGGAGGTCGAGCCGGAGATACGCAGTATTTT CASRPPGGRAGDTQYF
- TRBJ1-2 - TRBV27 TGTGCCAGCACCCCGGGCGGGGGAAAGAACTATGGCTACACCTTC CASTPGGGKNYGYTF
- TRBJ2-4 - TRBV13 TGTGCCAGCAGCTTTTCCCCGGGACACCCAGCCAAAAACATTCAGTACTTC CASSFSPGHPAKNIQYF
- TRBJ2-3 TRBD1 TRBV2 TGTGCCAGCAGCTTACAGCGGACAGGGAGTGGCACAGATACGCAGTATTTT CASSLQRTGSGTDTQYF
- TRBJ1-4 TRBD1 TRBV6-1 TGTGCCAGCGGGGGGACAGCGGCTAATGAAAAACTGTTTTTT CASGGTAANEKLFF
- TRBJ2-7 TRBD1 TRBV6-6 TGTGCCAGCCAAGACAGGGGGCGACGGACCTACGAGCAGTACTTC CASQDRGRRTYEQYF
- TRBJ2-7 - TRBV11-2 TGTGCCAGCAGCTTAGATGCGCAGGGCCACGAGCAGTACTTC CASSLDAQGHEQYF
- TRBJ2-7 - TRBV6-1 TGTGCCAGCAGGCTGGTGGGAAACTACGAGCAGTACTTC CASRLVGNYEQYF
- TRBJ2-3 - TRBV6-6 TGTGCCAGCAGTTACGATAGCGCAGGCAACACAGATACGCAGTATTTT CASSYDSAGNTDTQYF
- TRBJ2-1 - TRBV18 TGTGCCAGCTCTCGGAAGGGTGTAGCGGAAGGGCGTAATGAGCAGTTCTTC CASSRKGVAEGRNEQFF